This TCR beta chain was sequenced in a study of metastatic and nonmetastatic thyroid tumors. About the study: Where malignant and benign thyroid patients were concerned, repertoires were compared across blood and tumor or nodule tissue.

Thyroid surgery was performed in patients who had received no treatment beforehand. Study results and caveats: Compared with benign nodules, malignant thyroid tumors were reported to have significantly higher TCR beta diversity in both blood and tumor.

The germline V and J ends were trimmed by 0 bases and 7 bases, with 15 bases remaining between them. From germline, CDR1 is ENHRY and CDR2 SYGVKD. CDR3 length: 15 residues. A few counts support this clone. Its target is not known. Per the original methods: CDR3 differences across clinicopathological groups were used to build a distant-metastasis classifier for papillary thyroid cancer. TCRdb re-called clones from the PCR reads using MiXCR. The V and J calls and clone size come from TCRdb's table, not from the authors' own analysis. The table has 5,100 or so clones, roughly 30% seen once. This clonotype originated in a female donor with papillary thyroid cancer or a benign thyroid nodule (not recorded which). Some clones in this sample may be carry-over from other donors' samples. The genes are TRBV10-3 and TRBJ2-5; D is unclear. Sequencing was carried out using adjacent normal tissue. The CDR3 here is CAISESDLRVGTQYF. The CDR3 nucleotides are TGTGCCATCAGTGAGTCGGATTTAAGGGTGGGGACCCAGTACTTC.